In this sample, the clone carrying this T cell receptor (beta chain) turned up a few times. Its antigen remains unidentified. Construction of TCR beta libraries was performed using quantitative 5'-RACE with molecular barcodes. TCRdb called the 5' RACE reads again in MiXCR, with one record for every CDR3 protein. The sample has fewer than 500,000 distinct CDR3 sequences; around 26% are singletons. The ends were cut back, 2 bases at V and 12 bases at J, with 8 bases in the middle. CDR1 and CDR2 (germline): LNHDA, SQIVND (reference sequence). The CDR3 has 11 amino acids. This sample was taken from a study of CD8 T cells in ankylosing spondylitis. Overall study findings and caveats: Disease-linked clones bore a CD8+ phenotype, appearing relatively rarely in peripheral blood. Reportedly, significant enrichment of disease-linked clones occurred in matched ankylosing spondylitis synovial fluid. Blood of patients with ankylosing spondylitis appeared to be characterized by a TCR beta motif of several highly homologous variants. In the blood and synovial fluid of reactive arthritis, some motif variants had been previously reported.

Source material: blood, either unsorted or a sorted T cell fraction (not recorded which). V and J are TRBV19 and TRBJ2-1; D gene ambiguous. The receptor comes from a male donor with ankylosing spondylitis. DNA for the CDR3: TGTGCCAGTAGTATAAGTAGCAGGCAGTTCTTC. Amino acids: CASSISSRQFF. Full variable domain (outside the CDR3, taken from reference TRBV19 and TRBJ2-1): DGGITQSPKYLFRKEGQNVTLSCEQNLNHDAMYWYRQDPGQGLRLIYYSQIVNDFQKGDIAEGYSVSREKKESFPLTVTSAQKNPTAFYLCASSISSRQFFGPGTRLTVL.